Detailed here is one TCR beta chain. Antigen specificity is unknown. This entry belongs to a study of OX40 agonist ivuxolimab in advanced cancers. Study-wide results and caveats: Circulating CD4+ and CD8+ T cells showed clonal expansion by week 6 at 0.1 to 3.0 mg/kg. Certain nonresponders additionally had low normalized T-cell clonal expansion.

The data were produced by immunoSEQ multiplex PCR, yet TCRdb's version contains in-frame clones alone and is incomplete. The table lists tens of thousands of clones, more than 80% of them singletons. The CDR3 has 13 residues. The germline gives CDR1 SGHRS, CDR2 YFSETQ. V was clipped by 3 bases and J by 2 bases, with 9 bases between them. The TCR sequence derives from an adult with an advanced solid tumor such as melanoma, head and neck, liver or kidney cancer. This rearrangement joins TRBV5-1 to TRBJ2-7; D unclear. The sample in question was CD4+ or CD8+ T cells sorted from blood, obtained in a trial of the OX40 agonist ivuxolimab. In nucleotides, the CDR3 is TGCGCCAGCAGCTACGGATTCCCCTACGAGCAGTACTTC. Translation: CASSYGFPYEQYF.